The present entry profiles one T cell receptor beta chain with its context. The antigen remains unidentified. The germline gives CDR1 SGHAT, CDR2 FQNNGV. The CDR3 is made up of 15 amino acids. This record comes from a study of blood T cells in healthy people across ages. Study results and limitations: In the absence of known donor CMV status, changes in expanded clonotypes were possibly confounded. Age advanced and TCR beta diversity per million T cells fell, roughly linearly.

A sample-barcoded 5' primer and a J-beta primer mix were used in a second PCR of roughly 6 to 12 cycles. TCRdb recomputed calls from the 5' RACE reads with MiXCR, one row per CDR3 protein. The sample lists 600,000 to 800,000 distinct CDR3 sequences; around 21% were seen once. The rearrangement uses TRBV11-2 and TRBJ2-7; 8 bases map to TRBD2. The J call may be wrong; the DNA end is better matched by TRBJ2-1. The source of this sequence is a man between 65 and 85 years old in good health. The sequenced sample was blood. The CDR3 DNA reads TGTGCCAGCAGCGAAGAAAGCGGGAGAGGTAGTGAGCAGTTCTTC. Translated, it gives CASSEESGRGSEQFF.